This T cell receptor beta chain was sequenced in a study of T cells in pancreatic ductal adenocarcinoma. The CDR3 runs to 17 residues. The V gene lost 3 bases and the J gene lost 3 bases, with 18 bases spanning the gap. Germline lookup yields CDR1 SGHVS and CDR2 FQNEAQ. Selected pancreatic ductal adenocarcinoma patients had undergone surgery without neoadjuvant therapy. TCRdb keeps only in-frame clones here, not all; method: immunoSEQ multiplex PCR. The sample lists about 30,000 clones; around nine tenths were seen once. The sequence was obtained from a human donor with pancreatic ductal adenocarcinoma. The V call is TRBV7-8, the J call TRBJ2-1, with D tentatively TRBD2 (6 bases). Material: PBMCs. The CDR3 region is CASSLGFVRRDYNEQFF. CDR3 bases: TGTGCCAGCAGCTTGGGGTTTGTAAGGAGGGACTACAATGAGCAGTTCTTC.